Listed below are T cell receptor beta chains from one sample, sequenced in a study of identifying expanded T cells in peripheral blood. Libraries were prepared by immunoSEQ multiplex PCR; TCRdb keeps only in-frame clonotypes and omits some of them. The sample contains tens of thousands of clones, 88% of which appear only once. The specimen was blood. These receptors came from a person between 18 and 75 years old in good health. Both conserved end residues are part of each CDR3. Each record gives: J gene, D gene, V gene, clone size, CDR3 length, CDR3 DNA, CDR3 protein. The D gene is left open where the match is weak. Rows give clone size only sometimes, using once, few, many, or a class for an expanded clone.

TRBJ1-5 TRBD1 TRBV29-1 once 15 TGCAGCGTTGCCCCGACAGGGATTAGCAATCAGCCCCAGCATTTT CSVAPTGISNQPQHF
TRBJ1-1 NA TRBV5-1 NA 14 TGCGCCAGCAGCTTACAGGCCGGCGGCACTGAAGCTTTCTTT CASSLQAGGTEAFF
TRBJ1-1 NA TRBV5-1 once 13 TGCGCCAGCAGCTTGGGAGGGAACACTGAAGCTTTCTTT CASSLGGNTEAFF
TRBJ1-5 NA TRBV19 NA 12 TGTGCCGTCGGATTACAGGGTTGGCCCCAGCATTTT CAVGLQGWPQHF
TRBJ2-1 TRBD1 TRBV28 NA 15 TGTGCCAGCAGAACCGGGACAGGGGCTAACAATGAGCAGTTCTTC CASRTGTGANNEQFF
TRBJ2-7 TRBD2 TRBV18 once 14 TGTGCCAGCTCAGCGACTAGCGAAAACTACGAGCAGTACTTC CASSATSENYEQYF
TRBJ1-4 NA TRBV14 few 14 TGTGCCAGCAGGATTCTAGCGGGGGATGAAAAACTGTTTTTT CASRILAGDEKLFF
TRBJ1-3 NA TRBV11-2 NA 15 TGTGCCAGCAGCCCACGAGTCCCCCCTGGAAACACCATATATTTT CASSPRVPPGNTIYF
TRBJ1-2 NA TRBV6-1 NA 12 TGTGCCAGCAGTGCGAACCTCTCCGGCTACACCTTC CASSANLSGYTF
TRBJ2-7 NA TRBV6-7 once 14 TGTGCCAGCACCCCGCGGGTAAGCTCCTACGAGCAGTACTTC CASTPRVSSYEQYF
TRBJ2-7 NA TRBV6-5 NA 13 TGTGCCAGCAGTCGGAGTACCTCCTACGAGCAGCACTTC CASSRSTSYEQHF
TRBJ1-2 NA TRBV4-1 NA 18 TGCGCCAGCAGCCAAGAAGGTTTCAGTCGGGGCGCAGGCTATGGCTACACCTTC CASSQEGFSRGAGYGYTF
TRBJ2-7 TRBD1 TRBV7-2 once 14 TGTGCCAGCAGCTTAGAATCGACAGGGAACGAGCAGTACTTC CASSLESTGNEQYF
TRBJ2-5 NA TRBV19 NA 15 TGTGCCAGTAGTACTACCGCTAGGCCCCAAGAGACCCAGTACTTC CASSTTARPQETQYF
TRBJ1-5 NA TRBV2 NA 14 TGTGCCAGCAGTGAGGACCGTGGGGGGTTCCCCCAGCATTTT CASSEDRGGFPQHF
TRBJ2-7 NA TRBV18 few 12 TGTGCCAGCTCACCAGGGGGCTACGAGCAGTACTTC CASSPGGYEQYF
TRBJ1-6 NA TRBV28 NA 15 TGTGCCAGCAGTTTGAGGTCGGGGAATAATTCACCCCTCCACTTT CASSLRSGNNSPLHF
TRBJ2-5 NA TRBV6-6 NA 15 TGTGCCAGCAGCCCCCCGGGAACTATTAAAGAGACCCAGTACTTC CASSPPGTIKETQYF
TRBJ2-1 TRBD2 TRBV6-6 NA 14 TGTGCCAGCAGTTTGTTGGGGGGGTTGAGAGGGCAGTTCTTC CASSLLGGLRGQFF
TRBJ2-2 TRBD1 TRBV25-1 NA 17 TGTGCCAGCAGCGTCTCACAGGGGCCCCTCAACACCGGGGAGCTGTTTTTT CASSVSQGPLNTGELFF
TRBJ2-5 NA TRBV9 NA 15 TGTGCCAGCAGCTTCTCCTCAGGATGGGAAGAGACCCAGTACTTC CASSFSSGWEETQYF
TRBJ2-2 NA TRBV18 NA 16 TGTGCCAGCTCACCATTCCCACACACGAACACCGGGGAGCTGTTTTTT CASSPFPHTNTGELFF
TRBJ2-2 NA TRBV6-5 NA 14 TGTGCCAGCACCCCAGCAGGGCCCGCCGGGGAGCTGTTTTTT CASTPAGPAGELFF
TRBJ1-6 TRBD1 TRBV28 NA 15 TGTGCCAGCAGTTTATACAGGGGGCGTAATTCACCCCTCCACTTT CASSLYRGRNSPLHF
TRBJ2-3 TRBD2 TRBV11-2 once 16 TGTGCCAGCAGCTTAGTGTCACGGGGGGGGTTAGATACGCAGTATTTT CASSLVSRGGLDTQYF
TRBJ2-2 TRBD2 TRBV9 NA 17 TGTGCCAGCAGCCCCAGGGGACTAGCTGAAATCACCGGGGAGCTGTTTTTT CASSPRGLAEITGELFF
TRBJ1-1 TRBD1 TRBV11-2 NA 16 TGTGCCAGCAGCTTAGATCTGAGACAGGGGAACACTGAAGCTTTCTTT CASSLDLRQGNTEAFF
TRBJ2-7 TRBD1 TRBV7-3 NA 15 TGTGCCAGCAGCTTAACCGGGACAGGGTGGTACGAGCAGTACTTC CASSLTGTGWYEQYF
TRBJ2-2 TRBD2 TRBV2 once 17 TGTGCCAGCAGTTTAGTGGCGGGGGGGCCTAACACCGGGGAGCTGTTTTTT CASSLVAGGPNTGELFF
TRBJ2-3 NA TRBV6-6 NA 13 TGTGCCAGCACCCCCGGCCGCACAGATACGCAGTATTTT CASTPGRTDTQYF
TRBJ2-3 TRBD2 TRBV6-4 NA 15 TGTGCCAGCAGCCCACTAGCGGGGAGGGGAGATACGCAGTATTTT CASSPLAGRGDTQYF
TRBJ1-3 NA TRBV4-2 once 15 TGTGCCAGCAGCCGCCTAGACAGCTATGGAAACACCATATATTTT CASSRLDSYGNTIYF
TRBJ2-5 NA TRBV15 NA 15 TGTGCCACCAGCAGAGACCAGGGGTTGATTGAGACCCAGTACTTC CATSRDQGLIETQYF
TRBJ2-4 TRBD2 TRBV6-1 NA 16 TGTGCCAGCAGTGAATTGGCTAGCGGGGTCAAAAACATTCAGTACTTC CASSELASGVKNIQYF
TRBJ2-5 TRBD1 TRBV18 NA 15 TGTGCCAGCTCACCCATCGACAGGGACCGAGAGACCCAGTACTTC CASSPIDRDRETQYF
TRBJ2-3 TRBD1 TRBV5-1 NA 16 TGCGCCAGCAGCTTGCTCTCGGGACAGGGTTCAGATACGCAGTATTTT CASSLLSGQGSDTQYF
TRBJ1-5 NA TRBV28 NA 17 TGTGCCAGCAGTTCCCGGGAGTCATTATGGGGCAATCAGCCCCAGCATTTT CASSSRESLWGNQPQHF
TRBJ2-7 TRBD1 TRBV29-1 NA 12 TGCAGCGCCGGGACAGGGCCCTACGAGCAGTACTTC CSAGTGPYEQYF
TRBJ1-1 NA TRBV6-6 once 14 TGTGCCAGCAGTTACTACGACTCCCCGGACGAAGCTTTCTTT CASSYYDSPDEAFF
TRBJ2-2 TRBD1 TRBV7-3 NA 15 TGTGCCAGCAGCGTCCGGGACAGAGGTGCCGGGGAGCTGTTTTTT CASSVRDRGAGELFF
TRBJ2-5 TRBD2 TRBV28 NA 18 TGTGCCAGCAGTTCCGGGACTAGCGGGAGGGGGGTTCGAGAGACCCAGTACTTC CASSSGTSGRGVRETQYF
TRBJ2-3 TRBD2 TRBV6-5 NA 16 TGTGCCAGCAGTTTCGTCAGCGGGGAAAGCACAGATACGCAGTATTTT CASSFVSGESTDTQYF
TRBJ2-1 TRBD2 TRBV4-1 NA 16 TGCGCCAGCAGCCAAAAGGGACTAGCGGGAAGGAATGAGCAGTTCTTC CASSQKGLAGRNEQFF
TRBJ2-2 TRBD2 TRBV7-2 NA 17 TGTGCCAGCAGTTCACGCGGTGTAGCGGGAGGAACCGGGGAGCTGTTTTTT CASSSRGVAGGTGELFF
TRBJ2-1 NA TRBV15 NA 16 TGTGCCACCAGCAGAGTCTTGGCAGTTGGTGAAAATGAGCAGTTCTTC CATSRVLAVGENEQFF
TRBJ2-7 NA TRBV29-1 NA 15 TGCAGCGTTGAGCACCGGGACGGCAGCTCCTACGAGCAGTACTTC CSVEHRDGSSYEQYF
TRBJ2-7 NA TRBV7-3 few 13 TGTGCCAGCAGCTTCGGGGAGTCCTACGAGCAGTACTTC CASSFGESYEQYF
TRBJ2-7 NA TRBV28 NA 13 TGTGCCAGCAGGTCCTACCCGGGTGGGGAGCAGTACTTC CASRSYPGGEQYF
TRBJ2-4 NA TRBV10-3 few 15 TGTGCCATCAGTGATTCCTCGGAGGGGGGAAACATTCAGTACTTC CAISDSSEGGNIQYF
TRBJ2-2 TRBD2 TRBV4-1 NA 15 TGCGCCAGCAGCCCCGGGGAGGGGTTTGCCGGGGAGCTGTTTTTT CASSPGEGFAGELFF
TRBJ1-5 NA TRBV6-4 NA 14 TGTGCCAGCAGTCCCACAGGGAACAATCAGCCCCAGCATTTT CASSPTGNNQPQHF
TRBJ1-6 NA TRBV6-6 once 13 TGTGCCAGCAGCCCTAAGGGGGGTTCACCCCTCCACTTT CASSPKGGSPLHF
TRBJ1-1 NA TRBV7-9 medium-sized 13 TGTGCCAGCAGCTTGCGCGACTCGACTGAAGCTTTCTTT CASSLRDSTEAFF
TRBJ2-2 NA TRBV27 NA 15 TGTGCCAGCAGCCTCCTTAGCGCGAACACCGGGGAGCTGTTTTTT CASSLLSANTGELFF
TRBJ1-5 NA TRBV7-6 NA 13 TGTGCCAGCAGTTATGGGGGGGGCCAGCCCCAGCATTTT CASSYGGGQPQHF
TRBJ2-7 NA TRBV28 few 14 TGTGCCAGCATCCTAAATCGGGGAGACTACGAGCAGTACTTC CASILNRGDYEQYF
TRBJ2-7 NA TRBV28 NA 12 TGTGCCAGCAGTTCTTGGGGCGACGAGCAGTACTTC CASSSWGDEQYF